What follows are 19 T cell receptor beta chains derived from one specimen sequenced in a study of PD-1 blockade in classical Hodgkin lymphoma. Sample time point: newly diagnosed, previously untreated cHL patient sample. Purified CD4+ T cells were obtained from thawed PBMCs through magnetic negative selection. Profiled with immunoSEQ multiplex PCR; TCRdb holds only in-frame clones, not every one. The sample has about 20,000 clones, around four fifths seen once. What was sequenced was CD4+ T cells from blood. The receptors shown here come from a human donor with classical Hodgkin lymphoma.

As DNA, the CDR3 is TGTGCCAGCAGTTACGGTGGTACTGGAAACACCATATATTTT. Translated, it gives CASSYGGTGNTIYF. The gene calls are TRBV6-6 and TRBJ1-3; D is unresolved. The CDR3 totals 14 residues. Germline assignment: CDR1 MNHNY and CDR2 SVGAGI (reference sequence). The V end lost 2 bases, the J end lost 2 bases, and 7 bases lay between the germline ends.

V is TRBV18 and J is TRBJ2-2, with 13 bases aligning to TRBD2. The CDR3 has 18 amino acids. The ends lost 8 bases at V and 2 bases at J; junction bases unmatched: 11. Germline V lookup: CDR1 KGHSH, CDR2 LQKENI. The CDR3 DNA reads as TGTGCCAGCACCATACTAGCGGGAGGGCCTGGAAACACCGGGGAGCTGTTTTTT. Protein sequence: CASTILAGGPGNTGELFF.

The chain recombines TRBV11-2 with TRBJ2-5, with unresolved D. CDR3 length: 12 residues. Germline-derived CDR1 and CDR2 are SGHAT and FQNNGV. The V end was cut by 1 base, the J end by 1 base, with 1 base between. CDR3 in amino acids: CASSLGQETQYF. CDR3 nucleotide sequence: TGTGCCAGCAGCTTAGGCCAAGAGACCCAGTACTTC.

The chain couples TRBV28 to TRBJ1-3, with D unclear. V was cut by 10 bases and J by 1 base, with 11 bases left in between. Per the germline V gene, CDR1 is MDHEN and CDR2 is SYDVKM. The CDR3 sequence is 13 residues long. CDR3 sequence reads: CATKLTSGNTIYF. CDR3 DNA: TGTGCCACCAAACTTACGTCTGGAAACACCATATATTTT.

J is TRBJ2-7 and V is TRBV10-1; the match to TRBD2 covers 7 bases. The CDR3 totals 18 residues. Germline values: CDR1 WNHNN, CDR2 SYGVQD (reference sequence). Germline trimming cut 0 bases from V and 0 bases from J; bases unmatched to any gene: 11. The CDR3 DNA reads as TGCGCCAGCAGTGAGTCCGCGGCTAGCGGCCAGAGCTCCTACGAGCAGTACTTC. Translated, it gives CASSESAASGQSSYEQYF.

The CDR3 nucleotides are TGTGCCAGCAGTTTCTTCGACAGGAACACTGAAGCTTTCTTT. Its protein product is CASSFFDRNTEAFF. This chain uses TRBV28 with TRBJ1-1; D is perhaps TRBD1 (5 bases). CDR3 length: 14 residues. Germline assignment: CDR1 MDHEN and CDR2 SYDVKM. V lost 3 bases, J lost 1 base, and 9 bases lay in between.

Turning to this clone: The junction shows a germline mismatch at one end, possibly a read error. The chain employs TRBV5-4 and TRBJ2-5, with TRBD2 matching 7 bases. CDR1 and CDR2 from the germline V gene are SGHNT and YYREEE (reference sequence). CDR3 size: 16 residues. The DNA of the CDR3 is TGTGCCAGCAGTTTGGGGGGAGGGATCCTGAAAGAGACCCAGTACTTC. Translated: CASSLGGGILKETQYF.

The chain links TRBV6-1 to TRBJ1-5, with 8 bases matching TRBD1. Trimming at V came to 6 bases and at J to 4 bases, leaving 5 bases not matched to a gene. The CDR3 consists of 14 residues. Germline V lookup: CDR1 MNHNS, CDR2 SASEGT. This CDR3 reads CASRIQGGNQPQHF. The CDR3 region has the DNA TGTGCCAGCAGAATACAGGGGGGAAATCAGCCCCAGCATTTT.

The gene calls are TRBV5-1 and TRBJ2-2; a possible D gene is TRBD1 (5 bases). Germline V gives CDR1 SGHRS, CDR2 YFSETQ. Between the trimmed V and J ends, which lost 4 bases and 0 bases, there was a span of 10 bases. The CDR3 runs 15 residues. CDR3 amino acids: CASSDGHSNTGELFF. CDR3 DNA sequence: TGCGCCAGCAGCGATGGACACTCGAACACCGGGGAGCTGTTTTTT.

The chain couples TRBV5-4 to TRBJ2-1; 8 bases agree with TRBD2. The CDR3 loop spans 16 amino acids. CDR1 is SGHNT and CDR2 is YYREEE in the germline V gene (reference sequence). Losses at the gene ends were 1 base for V and 5 bases for J; bases not matched to a gene: 8. The CDR3 region has the DNA TGTGCCAGCAGCTTGCCAGCGGGAGTCAGGGACAATGAGCAGTTCTTC. This translates into CASSLPAGVRDNEQFF.

This clone was seen more than once but under ten times. Other DNA sequences in this specimen translate into the identical CDR3. The chain joins TRBV2 to TRBJ2-2; D remains unclear. From germline, CDR1 is SNHLY and CDR2 FYNNEI. The CDR3 totals 10 residues. Trimming took 6 bases from V and 6 from J, leaving 2 bases between them. The CDR3: CASRAGELFF. In nucleotides, the CDR3 is TGTGCCAGCAGGGCCGGGGAGCTGTTTTTT. Full variable domain (remainder filled in from reference TRBV2 and TRBJ2-2): EPEVTQTPSHQVTQMGQEVILRCVPISNHLYFYWYRQILGQKVEFLVSFYNNEISEKSEIFDDQFSVERPDGSNFTLKIRSTKLEDSAMYFCASRAGELFFGEGSRLTVL.

This sequence joins TRBV4-1 and TRBJ2-3, with no clear D. Germline V lookup: CDR1 MGHRA, CDR2 YSYEKL. CDR3 size: 15 residues. The V gene lost 0 bases and the J gene lost 2 bases, with 9 bases spanning the gap. Here the CDR3 reads CASSQEVHVTDTQYF. CDR3 in DNA: TGCGCCAGCAGCCAAGAAGTACACGTCACAGATACGCAGTATTTT.

This clone was counted between two and nine times. The V and J genes are TRBV28 and TRBJ1-4; D remains unclear. The V and J ends lost 5 bases and 8 bases respectively, with 15 bases between them. Germline values: CDR1 MDHEN, CDR2 SYDVKM. The CDR3 loop spans 14 amino acids. Written as DNA, the CDR3 is TGTGCCAGCAGTCCCGGACTCTTGGAAGAAAAACTGTTTTTT. This gives the protein CASSPGLLEEKLFF.

The rearrangement joins TRBV19 to TRBJ2-7; D remains ambiguous. CDR1 is LNHDA and CDR2 is SQIVND in the germline V gene (reference sequence). With 6 bases removed from V and 0 bases from J, the gap between germline ends came to 9 bases. The CDR3 runs 13 residues. The CDR3, as DNA: TGTGCCAGTAGCCAACCGGGCTCCTACGAGCAGTACTTC. Protein: CASSQPGSYEQYF. The whole variable domain, remainder taken from reference TRBV19 and TRBJ2-7, is DGGITQSPKYLFRKEGQNVTLSCEQNLNHDAMYWYRQDPGQGLRLIYYSQIVNDFQKGDIAEGYSVSREKKESFPLTVTSAQKNPTAFYLCASSQPGSYEQYFGPGTRLTVT.

There are a few counts of this clone. The chain links TRBV28 to TRBJ1-2; TRBD1 matches at 7 bases. Trimming cost V 3 bases and J 4 bases; bases outside gene matches: 8. The CDR3 has 15 residues. Germline lookup yields CDR1 MDHEN and CDR2 SYDVKM. The DNA of the CDR3 is TGTGCCAGCAGTTTCCCGACAGGGTTGAGCTATGGCTACACCTTC. Translating it yields CASSFPTGLSYGYTF.

This sequence joins TRBV5-1 and TRBJ1-1; D ambiguous. Germline lookup yields CDR1 SGHRS and CDR2 YFSETQ. The CDR3 is made up of 12 amino acids. V lost 5 bases, J lost 6 bases, and 11 bases lay in between. CDR3 in DNA: TGCGCCAGCAGTTCCGAGAGATCTGAAGCTTTCTTT. It codes for CASSSERSEAFF. Variable domain in full (rest from reference TRBV5-1 and TRBJ1-1): KAGVTQTPRYLIKTRGQQVTLSCSPISGHRSVSWYQQTPGQGLQFLFEYFSETQRNKGNFPGRFSGRQFSNSRSEMNVSTLELGDSALYLCASSSERSEAFFGQGTRLTVV.

The CDR3 DNA reads TGTGCCAGCAGAAAGGGGGGCGGATCCTCCGGGGAGCTGTTTTTT. This translates into CASRKGGGSSGELFF. The chain joins TRBV28 to TRBJ2-2; either TRBD1 or TRBD2 may fit D (6 bases each). Germline CDR1 reads MDHEN; CDR2 reads SYDVKM. The CDR3 is 15 residues long. V shed 6 bases and J shed 6 bases, with 17 bases lying between them.

The genes are TRBV7-9 and TRBJ1-1; maybe TRBD1 (5 bases). The CDR3 has 13 amino acids. The V and J ends lost 3 bases and 5 bases respectively, with 10 bases between them. Germline V gene sequence: CDR1 SEHNR, CDR2 FQNEAQ (reference sequence). The CDR3 DNA sequence: TGTGCCAGCAGCTTTTCGGGGGAGACTGAAGCTTTCTTT. Its translation is CASSFSGETEAFF.

This clone has just a few counts. The junction departs from germline at one end; a sequencing error may be responsible. The chain is built from TRBV7-7 and TRBJ2-2; 8 bases fit TRBD1. This CDR3 has 15 amino acids. CDR1 is SSHAT, CDR2 FNYEAQ, per germline (reference sequence). CDR3 sequence (DNA): TGTGCTAGCAGCCCCGGACAGGGCCGGACCGGGGAGCTGTTTTTT. Translating it yields CASSPGQGRTGELFF.